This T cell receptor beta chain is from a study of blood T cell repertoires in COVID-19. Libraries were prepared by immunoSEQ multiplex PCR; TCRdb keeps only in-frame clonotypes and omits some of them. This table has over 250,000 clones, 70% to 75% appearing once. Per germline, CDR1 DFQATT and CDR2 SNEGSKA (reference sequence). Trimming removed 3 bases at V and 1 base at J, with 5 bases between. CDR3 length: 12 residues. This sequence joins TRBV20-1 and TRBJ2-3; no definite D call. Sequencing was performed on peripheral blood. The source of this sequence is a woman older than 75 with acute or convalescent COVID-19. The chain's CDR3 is CSASTGTDTQYF. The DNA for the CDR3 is TGCAGTGCTAGTACTGGCACAGATACGCAGTATTTT.